This entry features one T cell receptor (beta chain) sequence. Its antigen is undetermined. The germline V gene encodes CDR1 ENHRY and CDR2 SYGVKD. This CDR3 spans 15 amino acids. Trimming left V 5 bases short and J 6 bases short, with 14 bases between. This specimen comes from a study of CD8+CD57+ T cells in acquired aplastic anemia. Genomic DNA was employed as the template in profiling TCR beta VDJ and CDR3. TCRdb processed the reads anew with MiXCR; each CDR3 protein has one entry. The table lists approximately 190,000 distinct CDR3 sequences, nearly 50% of them singletons. Patients chosen for sequencing had shown CD8+CD57+ cell expansion by flow cytometry. Findings of the study overall: Significant differences in CD8+ Simpson's diversity were not observed between patients and controls. The same twenty-nine CD8+ CDR3 sequences occurred in patients and in controls.

Sequencing used sorted CD4+, CD8+, or CD8+CD57+ T cells (not recorded which) from PBMCs. The receptor's source is a human donor with aplastic anemia. The gene calls are TRBV10-3 and TRBJ1-6, with D unresolved. The CDR3 DNA reads TGTGCCATCAGTAACCGGGATCTCCCTAATTCACCCCTCCACTTT. This sequence encodes CAISNRDLPNSPLHF.